A single sample is the source of the 18 T cell receptor beta chains below, sequenced in a study of shared T cell receptors in the human thymus. Using immunoSEQ multiplex PCR, the repertoire was profiled, and TCRdb retains in-frame clones only, with some absent. The table lists about 380,000 clones, roughly 94% of them singletons. Sequencing was carried out using thymocytes. All receptors come from a human donor.

J is TRBJ2-3 and V is TRBV27, with 11 bases lining up with TRBD1. V trimming: 3 bases; J trimming: 11 bases; junction bases outside the gene matches: 13. The germline V gene has CDR1 MNHEY and CDR2 SMNVEV (reference sequence). This CDR3 contains 16 residues. In DNA, the CDR3 is TGTGCCAGCAGTTTTCCGGGACAGGGGGTGAGGCGGGAGCAGTATTTT. Translated: CASSFPGQGVRREQYF.

The genes are TRBV6-4 and TRBJ2-1, with D possibly being TRBD2 (5 bases). Germline assignment: CDR1 MRHNA and CDR2 SNTAGT. The V gene lost 3 bases and the J gene lost 7 bases, with 19 bases spanning the gap. The CDR3 is made up of 16 amino acids. CDR3 sequence (DNA): TGTGCCAGCAGTGAGTTTCCCCCTTTTACTAGGAATGAGCAGTTCTTC. Translating it yields CASSEFPPFTRNEQFF.

J is TRBJ1-3 and V is TRBV19; 8 bases line up with TRBD1. Germline trimming cut 5 bases from V and 0 bases from J; bases unmatched to any gene: 3. The CDR3 sequence is 15 residues long. CDR1 is LNHDA and CDR2 is SQIVND in the germline V gene (reference sequence). CDR3 bases: TGTGCCAGTAGTCTCGGACAGGGCTCTGGAAACACCATATATTTT. Protein sequence: CASSLGQGSGNTIYF.

V and J are TRBV2 and TRBJ2-7; a weak D match, TRBD1 (6 bases). CDR3 length equals 14 residues. The V gene lost 3 bases and the J gene lost 2 bases, with 11 bases spanning the gap. Germline assignment: CDR1 SNHLY and CDR2 FYNNEI. CDR3 sequence reads: CASSEGQGTYEQYF. The CDR3, as DNA: TGTGCCAGCAGTGAGGGGCAGGGGACCTACGAGCAGTACTTC. The whole variable domain, filled in from reference TRBV2 and TRBJ2-7, reads EPEVTQTPSHQVTQMGQEVILRCVPISNHLYFYWYRQILGQKVEFLVSFYNNEISEKSEIFDDQFSVERPDGSNFTLKIRSTKLEDSAMYFCASSEGQGTYEQYFGPGTRLTVT.

The rearrangement joins TRBV6-1 to TRBJ1-1, with a tentative D call TRBD1 (6 bases). The CDR3 runs to 14 residues. Germline CDR1 MNHNS, CDR2 SASEGT. V was cut by 4 bases and J by 0 bases, with 9 bases left in between. The CDR3, as DNA: TGTGCCAGCAGTGTCGGACAGATGAACACTGAAGCTTTCTTT. It specifies CASSVGQMNTEAFF.

In its sample, this clone was seen once. The V and J genes are TRBV29-1 and TRBJ1-4; the D gene is possibly TRBD1 (5 bases). Germline CDR1 and CDR2: SQVTM and ANQGSEA. The CDR3 is 13 amino acids. V shed 7 bases and J shed 8 bases, with 17 bases lying between them. This CDR3 is CSEWGGEKEKLFF. Written as DNA, the CDR3 is TGCAGCGAGTGGGGGGGGGAGAAAGAAAAACTGTTTTTT.

The chain joins TRBV4-3 to TRBJ2-5; D gene uncertain. The germline V gene has CDR1 LGHNA and CDR2 YSLEER. The CDR3 totals 13 residues. The ends were cut back, 2 bases at V and 5 bases at J, with 9 bases in the middle. This chain's CDR3 is CASSQKERETQYF. The CDR3 DNA is TGCGCCAGCAGCCAAAAGGAGAGGGAGACCCAGTACTTC.

The chain couples TRBV6-1 to TRBJ2-7, with D tentatively TRBD2 (6 bases). Germline V gene data show CDR1 as MNHNS and CDR2 as SASEGT. The CDR3 length is 14 residues. The V end lost 11 bases, the J end lost 7 bases, and 24 bases lay between the germline ends. The DNA of the CDR3 is TGTGCCGGCAAATTGACGGGGGAGATAGGGGAGCAGTACTTC. Translated: CAGKLTGEIGEQYF.

In DNA, the CDR3 is TGTGCCAGCAGTTTAGCGAGGACCGGAGTCACAGATACGCAGTATTTT. Amino acid sequence: CASSLARTGVTDTQYF. This chain links TRBV27 with TRBJ2-3, with D uncertain. Trimming removed 2 bases at V and 2 bases at J, with 14 bases between. This CDR3 is built from 16 residues. CDR1 is MNHEY, CDR2 SMNVEV, per germline (reference sequence).

The chain has TRBV6-6 and TRBJ1-2; D is unclear. The germline V and J ends were trimmed by 8 bases and 3 bases, with 13 bases remaining between them. The germline V gene encodes CDR1 MNHNY and CDR2 SVGAGI (reference sequence). This CDR3 comprises 13 residues. CDR3 DNA sequence: TGTGCCAGCGAGAGACGGGATTACTATGGCTACACCTTC. This codes for CASERRDYYGYTF.

The CDR3 nucleotides read TGTGCCAGCAGTTATGGGACAGGGGATTTCGCTGAGCAGTTCTTC. Amino acid sequence: CASSYGTGDFAEQFF. This chain joins TRBV6-5 and TRBJ2-1; 10 bases are a match to TRBD1. Germline loops: CDR1 MNHEY, CDR2 SVGAGI. The CDR3 runs 15 residues. V was pared by 3 bases and J by 9 bases, with 8 bases of the junction left unmatched.

The chain has TRBV5-8 and TRBJ1-5, with 9 bases fitting TRBD1. The CDR3 extends over 20 amino acids. V dropped 4 bases and J dropped 0; count of bases not matched to a gene: 17. The germline gives CDR1 SGHTS, CDR2 YDEGEE. This CDR3 reads CASSPRSGTGPTYSNQPQHF. As DNA, the CDR3 is TGTGCCAGCAGCCCCCGGTCCGGGACAGGGCCCACCTATAGCAATCAGCCCCAGCATTTT.

The rearrangement uses TRBV6-1 and TRBJ1-4; unclear D gene. V shed 9 bases and J shed 5 bases, with 10 bases lying between them. The germline CDR1 and CDR2 sequences are MNHNS and SASEGT. This CDR3 is built from 12 residues. The CDR3 region has the DNA TGTGCCAGGTTACAGAGAAATGAAAAACTGTTTTTT. As protein: CARLQRNEKLFF.

The V and J genes are TRBV11-2 and TRBJ2-7; D is uncertain. The V gene lost 5 bases and the J gene lost 12 bases, with 20 bases spanning the gap. Per germline, CDR1 SGHAT and CDR2 FQNNGV. This CDR3 contains 13 residues. The DNA of the CDR3 is TGTGCCAGCAGCCCGCGAGGTCCAGGATCCTCGTACTTC. Encoded protein: CASSPRGPGSSYF.

V is TRBV7-9 and J is TRBJ2-7; D possibly corresponds to TRBD2 (6 bases). Germline V CDR1 and CDR2: SEHNR, FQNEAQ (reference sequence). The CDR3 is made up of 13 amino acids. The V end lost 1 base, the J end lost 11 bases, and 15 bases lay between the germline ends. CDR3 sequence (DNA): TGTGCCAGCAGCTTAGGGCTGTCTGGGGAGGAGTACTTC. Residues: CASSLGLSGEEYF.

The rearrangement uses TRBV27 and TRBJ2-3; no firm D call. CDR3 length equals 12 residues. CDR1 is MNHEY, CDR2 SMNVEV, per germline (reference sequence). V was cut by 3 bases and J by 6 bases, with 7 bases left in between. Here the CDR3 DNA reads TGTGCCAGCAGTTTCCTTGGGGATACGCAGTATTTT. The encoded protein is CASSFLGDTQYF.

The rearrangement joins TRBV6-5 to TRBJ2-5, with TRBD2 identical over 8 bases. The length of the CDR3 is 15 residues. V was clipped by 4 bases and J by 2 bases; unmatched bases: 6. Germline V CDR1 and CDR2: MNHEY, SVGAGI. The CDR3 nucleotides are TGTGCCAGCAGTTCGCTAGCGGGCTCGCAAGAGACCCAGTACTTC. It yields the protein CASSSLAGSQETQYF.

V and J are TRBV10-1 and TRBJ2-1; D possibly corresponds to TRBD2 (5 bases). Germline V gives CDR1 WNHNN, CDR2 SYGVQD (reference sequence). With 4 bases removed from V and 6 bases from J, the gap between germline ends came to 16 bases. The CDR3 contains 15 residues. CDR3 nucleotides: TGCGCCAGCAGTGGGACTGGCCAGATACTCAATGAGCAGTTCTTC. Its translation: CASSGTGQILNEQFF.